What follows are 11 T cell receptor beta chains derived from one specimen sequenced in a study of blood T cells in healthy people across ages. The second PCR ran roughly 6 to 11 cycles with a sample-barcoded 5' primer and J-beta primers. TCRdb re-derived calls from the 5' RACE reads in MiXCR, one entry per CDR3 protein. The table has hundreds of thousands of distinct CDR3 sequences, less than 45% seen once. The material sequenced was blood. The receptors originated from an older man in good health.

This clonotype turned up a few times. The rearrangement links TRBV6-5 to TRBJ1-5, with a tentative D call TRBD1 (6 bases). The length of the CDR3 is 15 residues. The V gene lost 6 bases and the J gene lost 5 bases, with 17 bases spanning the gap. Germline V gives CDR1 MNHEY, CDR2 SVGAGI. The CDR3, as DNA: TGTGCCAGCAGGGGGGTCGGGGGGCCTCATCAGCCCCAGCATTTT. Its translation is CASRGVGGPHQPQHF.

The genes are TRBV11-2 and TRBJ2-3; possibly TRBD1 for D (6 bases). This CDR3 spans 16 amino acids. In germline, CDR1 is SGHAT, CDR2 FQNNGV. Trimming cost V 1 base and J 0 bases, with 11 bases left between them. This chain's CDR3 is CASSLGQALSTDTQYF. The CDR3 DNA sequence: TGTGCCAGCAGCTTAGGACAGGCCCTTAGCACAGATACGCAGTATTTT.

The rearrangement uses TRBV7-2 and TRBJ1-1, with 7 bases fitting TRBD1. The CDR3 is made up of 13 amino acids. CDR1 is SGHTA and CDR2 is FQGNSA in the germline V gene. Unmatched junction bases numbered 3, after V lost 4 bases and J lost 4 bases. CDR3 loop: CASSSDRTTEAFF. The CDR3 nucleotides read TGTGCCAGCAGCTCGGACAGGACCACTGAAGCTTTCTTT. Together with reference TRBV7-2 and TRBJ1-1, the CDR3 gives the full variable domain: GAGVSQSPSNKVTEKGKDVELRCDPISGHTALYWYRQSLGQGLEFLIYFQGNSAPDKSGLPSDRFSAERTGGSVSTLTIQRTQQEDSAVYLCASSSDRTTEAFFGQGTRLTVV.

The chain joins TRBV28 to TRBJ2-7, with 13 bases matching TRBD2. CDR3 length equals 18 residues. The junction had 12 bases not matched to a gene; V was cut back by 5 bases and J by 2 bases. CDR1 MDHEN and CDR2 SYDVKM come from the germline V gene. CDR3 amino acids: CASSPIRTSGSVTYEQYF. CDR3 in DNA: TGTGCCAGCAGTCCCATCAGGACTAGCGGGAGTGTAACCTACGAGCAGTACTTC.

The rearrangement joins TRBV20-1 to TRBJ2-1, with TRBD2 matching over 7 bases. V lost 2 bases and J lost 3; bases outside the gene matches: 10. This CDR3 is 16 amino acids long. Germline CDR1 DFQATT, CDR2 SNEGSKA (reference sequence). CDR3 amino acids: CSARLEAGANYNEQFF. The CDR3, as DNA: TGCAGTGCTAGACTGGAGGCGGGAGCCAACTACAATGAGCAGTTCTTC.

The V and J genes are TRBV6-2 or TRBV6-3 and TRBJ2-3; TRBD2 matches at 11 bases. The V segment lost 6 bases and the J segment 1 base; nucleotides outside the gene matches: 9. Germline V gene lookup returns CDR1 MNHEY and CDR2 SVGEGT. CDR3 length: 17 amino acids. Here the CDR3 DNA reads TGTGCCAGCAGGCCGGGACTAGCGGCCGGAGGCACAGATACGCAGTATTTT. This encodes CASRPGLAAGGTDTQYF.

In its sample, this clonotype was seen once. This chain links TRBV4-2 with TRBJ2-7, with D hard to call. The germline CDR1 and CDR2 sequences are LGHNA and YNFKEQ. The V end lost 1 base, the J end lost 3 bases, and 13 bases lay between the germline ends. This CDR3 is 15 amino acids long. The DNA of the CDR3 is TGTGCCAGCAGCCAAGGTCGGCATCCTAGCTACGAGCAGTACTTC. Protein sequence: CASSQGRHPSYEQYF.

This clonotype was seen only a few times. Written as DNA, the CDR3 is TGCAGTGGCGTCTATTCTCTTCGGCAAGAGACCCAGTACTTC. Protein sequence: CSGVYSLRQETQYF. This chain joins TRBV20-1 and TRBJ2-5, with D uncertain. Germline CDR1 is DFQATT and CDR2 is SNEGSKA (reference sequence). The CDR3 totals 14 residues. Trimming stripped 7 bases from V and 2 bases from J, with 17 bases between.

The chain recombines TRBV12-3 or TRBV12-4 with TRBJ1-5, with unresolved D. V lost 6 bases and J lost 5, with 14 bases in between. CDR3 length equals 14 residues. CDR3 DNA sequence: TGTGCCAGCAGCGGCGGGAGGCTGGATCAGCCCCAGCATTTT. It translates to CASSGGRLDQPQHF.

The sample holds a few counts of this clonotype. This rearrangement joins TRBV15 to TRBJ2-1, with 8 bases fitting TRBD2. The CDR3 is 17 amino acids. V was pared by 0 bases and J by 2 bases, with 6 bases of the junction left unmatched. Per the germline V gene, CDR1 is LNHNV and CDR2 is YYDKDF (reference sequence). The CDR3 sequence is CATSRDLRTSTYNEQFF. CDR3 coding DNA: TGTGCCACCAGCAGAGATCTGAGGACTAGCACCTACAATGAGCAGTTCTTC.

This clonotype showed up just a few times. A much larger clonotype is one base distant, so this may be a read error. The chain joins TRBV29-1 to TRBJ2-5, with D possibly being TRBD1 or TRBD2 (5 bases each). Deletions cut 6 bases from V and 7 bases from J, with 27 bases between. Germline CDR1 and CDR2: SQVTM and ANQGSEA. The CDR3 contains 16 residues. The CDR3 DNA is TGCAGCGTCGATAAACCTGTGGGACGGACGACATTGACCCAGTACTTC. Translating gives CSVDKPVGRTTLTQYF.